The 3 T cell receptor beta chains listed next were all sequenced from one sample in a study of cytomegalovirus exposure and HLA in healthy donors (dated by TCRdb to about 2017). The library was produced with the immunoSEQ multiplex PCR assay. For the multiplex PCR, a mixture combining 60 forward primers for TCR Vbeta segments and 13 reverse primers for TCR Jbeta segments was used. TCRdb's version of the immuneACCESS table is confined to in-frame rearrangements and falls short of the full clone set. An unresolved V gene accounts for under half of the shortfall where checked; the remainder is of unknown origin. The sample includes tens of thousands of clones, with roughly 70% observed a single time. About 5.5% of the sample is in the top ten clones. Specimen: PBMCs. These receptors originate from a man in his forties or fifties in good health and CMV-seronegative.

This chain uses TRBV13 with TRBJ2-5; 7 nucleotides agree with TRBD2. CDR3 length equals 13 residues. The V segment lost 6 bases and the J segment 7 bases; nucleotides outside the gene matches: 8. CDR1 and CDR2 from the germline V gene are PRHDT and FYEKMQ (reference sequence). DNA of the CDR3: TGTGCCAGCAGTGCGGGGGACCGCGGGACCCAGTACTTC. It codes for CASSAGDRGTQYF. Combining the CDR3 with reference TRBV13 and TRBJ2-5 gives the whole variable domain AAGVIQSPRHLIKEKRETATLKCYPIPRHDTVYWYQQGPGQDPQFLISFYEKMQSDKGSIPDRFSAQQFSDYHSELNMSSLELGDSALYFCASSAGDRGTQYFGPGTRLLVL.

Comments on this clone: Its ends do not fully match the called genes, so a read error is possible. V and J are TRBV19 and TRBJ1-1; 7 bases are shared with TRBD1. The germline CDR1 and CDR2 sequences are LNHDA and SQIVND (reference sequence). The length of the CDR3 is 15 residues. This chain's CDR3 is CASSNPQGVNTAAFF. The CDR3 nucleotides read TGTGCCAGTAGTAACCCCCAGGGGGTGAACACTGCAGCTTTCTTT. The complete variable domain, with remaining parts taken from reference TRBV19 and TRBJ1-1, reads DGGITQSPKYLFRKEGQNVTLSCEQNLNHDAMYWYRQDPGQGLRLIYYSQIVNDFQKGDIAEGYSVSREKKESFPLTVTSAQKNPTAFYLCASSNPQGVNTAAFFGQGTRLTVV.

The chain carries TRBV6-1 and TRBJ1-5, with D maybe TRBD1 (6 bases). Per germline, CDR1 MNHNS and CDR2 SASEGT. Trimming stripped 5 bases from V and 11 bases from J, with 13 bases between. This CDR3 contains 12 residues. The CDR3 nucleotides read TGTGCCAGCAGTAAAACAGGGCAGTCCCAGCATTTT. Encoded protein: CASSKTGQSQHF.